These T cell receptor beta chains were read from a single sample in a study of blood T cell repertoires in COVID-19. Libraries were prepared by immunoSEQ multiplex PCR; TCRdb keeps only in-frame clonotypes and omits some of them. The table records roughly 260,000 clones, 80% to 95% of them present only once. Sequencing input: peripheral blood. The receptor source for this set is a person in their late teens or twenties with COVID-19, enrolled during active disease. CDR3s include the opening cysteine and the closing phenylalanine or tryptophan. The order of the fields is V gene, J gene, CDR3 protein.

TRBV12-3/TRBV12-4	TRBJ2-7	CASSLGSLYEQYF
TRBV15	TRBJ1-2	CATSREVVRGYTF
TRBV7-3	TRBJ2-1	CASSPTRDSNNEQFF
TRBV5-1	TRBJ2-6	CASSTTSGSRGSNSGANVLTF
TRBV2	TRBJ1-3	CASSWESGNTIYF
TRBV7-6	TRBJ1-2	CASSSGAGSGYTF
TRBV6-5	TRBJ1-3	CASSYGTGSTGNTIYF
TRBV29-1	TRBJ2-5	CSALKGSNIQETQYF
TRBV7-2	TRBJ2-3	CASSLVAGADTQYF
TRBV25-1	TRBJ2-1	CASSYSLVAPSYNEQFF
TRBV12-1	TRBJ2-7	CARPLPSGYYEQYF
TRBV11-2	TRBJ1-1	CASSLDRYRGGTEAFF
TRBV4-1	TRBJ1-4	CASSPNTEKLFF
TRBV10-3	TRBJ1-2	CAISDQGYGYTF
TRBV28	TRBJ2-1	CASIPLAGAVDEQFF
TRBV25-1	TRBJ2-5	CASSVGGSQKTQYF
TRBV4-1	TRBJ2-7	CASSQILAGGPYEQYF
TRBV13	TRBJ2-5	CASSLVQGTQETQYF
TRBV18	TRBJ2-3	CASSPQLTSGSDTQYF
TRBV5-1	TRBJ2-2	CASSAGQGVSGELFF
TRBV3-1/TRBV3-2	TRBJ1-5	CASSQGGEEYSNQPQHF
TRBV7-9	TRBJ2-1	CASSLGSFYNEQFF
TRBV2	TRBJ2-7	CASRTGGSEQYF
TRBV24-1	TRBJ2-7	CATRATQFSEQYF
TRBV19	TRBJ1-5	CASSMRSQGRDQPQHF
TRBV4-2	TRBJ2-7	CASSQAGRGAEQYF
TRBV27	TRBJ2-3	CASRGHNTDTQYF
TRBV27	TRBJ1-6	CASSKFDPGQGNSPLHF
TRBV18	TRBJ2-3	CASSPPREADTQYF
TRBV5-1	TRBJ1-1	CASSFGGANTEAFF
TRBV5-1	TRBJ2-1	CASSLAVGGGAGGNEQFF
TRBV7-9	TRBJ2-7	CASSPSAGTTYEQYF
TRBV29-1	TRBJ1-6	CSALTGDPPLHF
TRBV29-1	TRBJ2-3	CSVDTSDSTDTQYF
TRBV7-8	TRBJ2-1	CASSRIGVLGTGASGEQFF
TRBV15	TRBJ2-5	CATSNSLETQYF
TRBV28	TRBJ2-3	CASSSPQSTDTQYF
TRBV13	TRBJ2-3	CASSFKGPRGGREADTQYF
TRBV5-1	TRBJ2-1	CASSLFSGSSYNEQFF
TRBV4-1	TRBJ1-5	CASSQDMNQPQHF
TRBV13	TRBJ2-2	CASSQRLAGGVGELFF
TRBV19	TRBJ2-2	CASSGWGPDTGELFF
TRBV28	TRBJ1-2	CASSSHGEGVYGYTF
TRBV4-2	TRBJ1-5	CASSQAQGAGNQPQHF
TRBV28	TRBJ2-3	CASSLSEIGPGNTDTQYF